A selection of T cell receptor beta chains follows, all from one sample in a study of PD-L1 blockade in urothelial cancer. TCRdb keeps only in-frame clones here, not all; method: immunoSEQ multiplex PCR. The table lists about 100,000 clones, over 80% of them singletons. Here the sequenced sample was PBMCs, taken around atezolizumab (anti-PD-L1) treatment. These receptor sequences come from a woman of 80 years or more with urothelial cancer. Both conserved end residues are part of each CDR3. Fields, in order: D gene, J gene, V gene, clone size, CDR3 protein. D genes are given only for firm matches. Expanded clones are given a class, and other clones once, few, many or no size at all.

>TRBD2|TRBJ2-5|TRBV5-1|NA
CASSLLTSGRSWETQYF
>TRBD2|TRBJ2-2|TRBV7-3|NA
CASSGGLATTGELFF
>TRBD1|TRBJ1-1|TRBV28|NA
CASRMGTGDMNTEAFF
>TRBD1|TRBJ1-3|TRBV11-2|NA
CASSFTQMDRGPGNTIYF
>TRBD2|TRBJ2-1|TRBV28|NA
CASRLRTSGRVNEQFF
>NA|TRBJ1-1|TRBV13|once
CASSPIGGSHTEAFF
>NA|TRBJ2-5|TRBV5-1|NA
CASSRKGEETQYF
>TRBD2|TRBJ2-2|TRBV27|NA
CASTETSGRGTGELFF
>NA|TRBJ1-1|TRBV11-2|NA
CASSPRGGFNTEAFF
>TRBD2|TRBJ2-2|TRBV5-1|once
CASSLAVSGINTGELFF